A selection of T cell receptor beta chains follows, all from one sample in a study of T cells in Graves' hyperthyroidism and ophthalmopathy. Using its own MiXCR run on the multiplex PCR reads, TCRdb lists one record per CDR3 protein. This table has some 570,000 distinct CDR3 sequences, roughly 17% appearing once. Sample: blood. The receptor source for this set is a woman in her late teens or twenties with Graves' ophthalmopathy. Each CDR3 is given with its conserved first and last residue.

TRBV20-1	CSAMSGRSSYEQYF
TRBV2	CASSELAREQFF
TRBV5-1	CASSLEKSGTDTQYF
TRBV20-1	CSARDGGRASFEQYF
TRBV12-3/TRBV12-4	CASSLSENYGYTF
TRBV27	CASRQTGGYEQYF
TRBV28	CASSLAGNDQPQHF
TRBV7-3	CASSPGLADTQYF
TRBV10-2	CASSPTGSAVYGYTF
TRBV12-3/TRBV12-4	CASSAGTSGSSYEQYF
TRBV3-1	CASSPWTSGADTQYF
TRBV7-6	CASSLGGGVGDEQFF
TRBV27	CASSVSSGTDNEKLFF
TRBV7-9	CASRHAPGTSGEQYF
TRBV18	CASSPMYRFNNEQFF
TRBV5-5	CASSVPTGVGEKLFF
TRBV2	CASRSGALPDTQYF
TRBV5-1	CASSFAGQGRTQYF
TRBV20-1	CSARPPRQDYEQYF
TRBV28	CASSWGSYEQYF
TRBV19	CASSMGTTQGGEQFF
TRBV18	CASSPIRFSPTEAFF
TRBV27	CASSLFEGGNQPQHF
TRBV20-1	CSADGTSGGAGEETQYF
TRBV19	CASSITQYSNQPQHF
TRBV4-1	CASSQVSGTDTQYF
TRBV25-1	CASSPQGEGLGELFF
TRBV28	CASRPERVSNQPQHF